The T cell receptor (beta chain) under discussion was sequenced for a study of blood T cell repertoires in COVID-19. About the research overall: COVID-19 samples from acute and convalescent phases originated in the United States, Italy and Spain. The analysed material was cDNA or gDNA that came from T cells, B-cell-depleted T cells, or PBMCs.

The CDR3 extends over 13 amino acids. Trimming cost V 8 bases and J 1 base, with 11 bases left between them. CDR1 is MNHEY, CDR2 SVGAGI, per germline. In the authors' methods: Scientists estimated how many nucleated cells there were by amplifying reference gene primers. Produced via immunoSEQ multiplex PCR; TCRdb's table is partial and in-frame only. The V and J calls and clone size were taken over from that table, and D and trimming were inferred from the DNA. Of about 200,000 clones in the sample, over 70% were seen once. Input material: peripheral blood. This chain connects TRBV6-5 to TRBJ1-1; D remains ambiguous. The TCR originated in a man aged 35 to 55 with acute or convalescent COVID-19. CDR3 nucleotides: TGTGCCAGCCTGAAGACAAGGAACACTGAAGCTTTCTTT. It encodes CASLKTRNTEAFF.